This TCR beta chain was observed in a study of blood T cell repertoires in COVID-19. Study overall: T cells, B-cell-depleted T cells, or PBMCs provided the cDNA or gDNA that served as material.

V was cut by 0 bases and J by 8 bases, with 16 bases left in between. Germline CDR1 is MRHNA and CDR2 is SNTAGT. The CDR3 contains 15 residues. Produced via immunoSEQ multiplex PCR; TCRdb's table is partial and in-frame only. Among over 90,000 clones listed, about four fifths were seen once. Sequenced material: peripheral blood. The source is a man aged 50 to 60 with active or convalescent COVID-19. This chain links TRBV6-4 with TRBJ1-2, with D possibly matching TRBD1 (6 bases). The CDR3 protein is CASSDSSMGAKGYTF. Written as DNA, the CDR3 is TGTGCCAGCAGTGACTCTTCTATGGGGGCTAAGGGCTACACCTTC.